The TCR beta chain described here comes from a study of blood T cell repertoires in COVID-19. Trimming took off 0 bases at V and 3 bases at J, with 12 bases between the two ends. The CDR3 runs 16 residues. Germline-derived CDR1 and CDR2 are LGHDT and YNNKEL (reference sequence). Sequenced by immunoSEQ multiplex PCR; TCRdb stores in-frame clones only, minus some. Of more than 200,000 clones in the sample, roughly four fifths were seen once. This sequence joins TRBV3-1 (or the pseudogene TRBV3-2) and TRBJ2-1; no clear D gene. This clonotype was sampled from a woman in her forties with active or convalescent COVID-19. Input material: peripheral blood. The CDR3 spells CASSQDRRPLYNEQFF. CDR3 nucleotides: TGTGCCAGCAGCCAAGATCGGAGACCGCTCTACAATGAGCAGTTCTTC.